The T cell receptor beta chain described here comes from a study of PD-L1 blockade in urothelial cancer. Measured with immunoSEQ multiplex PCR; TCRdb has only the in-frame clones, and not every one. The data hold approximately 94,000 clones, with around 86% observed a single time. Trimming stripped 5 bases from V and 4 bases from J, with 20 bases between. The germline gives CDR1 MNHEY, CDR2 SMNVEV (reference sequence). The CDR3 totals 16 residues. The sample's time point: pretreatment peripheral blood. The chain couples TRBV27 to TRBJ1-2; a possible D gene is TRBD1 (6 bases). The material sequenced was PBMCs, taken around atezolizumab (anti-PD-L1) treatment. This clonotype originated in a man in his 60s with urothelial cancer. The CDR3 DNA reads TGTGCCAGCAGTCCCTCGGTCGGGACATCCGTCTATGGCTACACCTTC. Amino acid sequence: CASSPSVGTSVYGYTF.